These T cell receptor beta chains were read from a single sample in a study of graft-versus-host responses after intestinal transplantation. Here immunoSEQ multiplex PCR was the method, and the copy in TCRdb shows in-frame clones only, minus some. Altogether over 60,000 clones are present, 75% to 90% being singletons, with the ten largest covering 1.5% to 2%. The specimen comprised ileum tissue, sampled 357 days after transplant. The origin of the receptors is a human patient who received an intestinal transplant, so some T cells may come from the graft donor. Both conserved end residues are part of each CDR3. A D gene is named only where the DNA matches it firmly. The size of a clone is reported for some rows only, either as once, few or many, or as a class for expanded clones.

clone size	J gene	D gene	V gene	CDR3 DNA	CDR3 protein
NA	TRBJ2-1	TRBD2	TRBV2	TGTGCCAGCAGTGCACTAGCGGGGGGGGTCAATGAGCAGTTCTTC	CASSALAGGVNEQFF
NA	TRBJ1-2	NA	TRBV9	TGTGCCAGCAGCGTGCAGGGTATCTATGGCTACACCTTC	CASSVQGIYGYTF
NA	TRBJ1-5	NA	TRBV6-5	TGTGCCAGCAGTTCCGGACTTTTGCAGCCCCAGCATTTT	CASSSGLLQPQHF
NA	TRBJ2-1	NA	TRBV7-9	TGTGCCAGCAGCTTAATCCGGAACAATGAGCAGTTCTTC	CASSLIRNNEQFF
NA	TRBJ2-1	NA	TRBV7-9	TGTGCCAGCAGCTATGGGACAAATGAGCAGTTCTTC	CASSYGTNEQFF
once	TRBJ2-7	NA	TRBV5-1	TGCGCCAGCGGGTCGGAGTCCCACTCCTACGAGCAGTACTTC	CASGSESHSYEQYF
NA	TRBJ2-4	NA	TRBV9	TGTGCCAGCAGCGGGGCAGGTGAAAACATTCAGTACTTC	CASSGAGENIQYF
few	TRBJ2-7	NA	TRBV7-3	TGTGCCAGCAGCTTAACAGGGGACTACGAGCAGTACTTC	CASSLTGDYEQYF
few	TRBJ2-7	TRBD2	TRBV28	TGTGCCAGCAAAGGGCCTAGCGGGGCCTACGAGCAGTACTTC	CASKGPSGAYEQYF
NA	TRBJ2-1	TRBD1	TRBV4-1	TGCGCCAGCAGCGACCCGGGACAGGGACACAATGAGCAGTTCTTC	CASSDPGQGHNEQFF
NA	TRBJ2-7	TRBD2	TRBV28	TGTGCCAGCAGCCCCCTTGGACTAGCCTACGAGCAGTACTTC	CASSPLGLAYEQYF
NA	TRBJ1-3	NA	TRBV4-1	TGCGCCATCAGCCAAGATCGGGGGGCGGGAAACACCATATATTTT	CAISQDRGAGNTIYF
NA	TRBJ1-1	NA	TRBV6-6	TGTGCCAGCAGTTCGCGAACCTCGAACACTGAAGCTTTCTTT	CASSSRTSNTEAFF
NA	TRBJ1-5	NA	TRBV7-2	TGTGCCAGCAGCTTATTACCCCACAATCAGCCCCAGCATTTT	CASSLLPHNQPQHF
NA	TRBJ2-1	TRBD1	TRBV19	TGTGCCAGTATCGGGACAGGGGAACATACCCCCTACAATGAGCAGTTCTTC	CASIGTGEHTPYNEQFF
NA	TRBJ1-2	TRBD1	TRBV6-5	TGTGCCAGCAAGGGAACAGGGGATTATGGCTACACCTTC	CASKGTGDYGYTF
NA	TRBJ2-1	TRBD2	TRBV10-3	TGTGCCATCAGTGAGTCTTTTGTAGCGGGAGGAGACTATGAGCAGTTCTTC	CAISESFVAGGDYEQFF
NA	TRBJ2-7	NA	TRBV15	TGTGCCACCAGCAGAGAAAGGACAGTAGGTTACGAGCAGTACTTC	CATSRERTVGYEQYF
once	TRBJ2-7	TRBD2	TRBV10-2	TGCGCCAGCAGTGTCCTCGCGGGACTAGACAACGAGCAGTACTTC	CASSVLAGLDNEQYF
few	TRBJ1-2	NA	TRBV2	TGTGCCAGCAGTGAAGACAGGGTTGGCTACACCTTC	CASSEDRVGYTF
NA	TRBJ2-2	NA	TRBV28	TGTGCCAGCCTATCCACAGGACCCCTCACCGGGGAGCTGTTTTTT	CASLSTGPLTGELFF
NA	TRBJ2-5	NA	TRBV19	TGTGCCAGTAGTATTATGCAGGGGTGGCAAGAGACCCAGTACTTC	CASSIMQGWQETQYF
NA	TRBJ2-1	NA	TRBV7-9	TGTGCCAGCAGCTTAGCTTACAATGAGCAGTTCTTC	CASSLAYNEQFF